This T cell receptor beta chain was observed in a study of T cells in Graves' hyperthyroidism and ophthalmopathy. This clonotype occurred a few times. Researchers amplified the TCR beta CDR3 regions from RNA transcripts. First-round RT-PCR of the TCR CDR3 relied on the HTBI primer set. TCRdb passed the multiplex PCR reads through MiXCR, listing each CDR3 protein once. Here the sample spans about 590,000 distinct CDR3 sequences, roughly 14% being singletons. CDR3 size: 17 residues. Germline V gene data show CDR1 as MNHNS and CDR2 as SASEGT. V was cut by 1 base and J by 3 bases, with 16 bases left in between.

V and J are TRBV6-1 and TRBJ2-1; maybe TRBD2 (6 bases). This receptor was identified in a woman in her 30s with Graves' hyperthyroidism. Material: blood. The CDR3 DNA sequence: TGTGCCAGCAGTGAAGGGGGTAGCGGAAAGATCTACAATGAGCAGTTCTTC. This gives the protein CASSEGGSGKIYNEQFF.